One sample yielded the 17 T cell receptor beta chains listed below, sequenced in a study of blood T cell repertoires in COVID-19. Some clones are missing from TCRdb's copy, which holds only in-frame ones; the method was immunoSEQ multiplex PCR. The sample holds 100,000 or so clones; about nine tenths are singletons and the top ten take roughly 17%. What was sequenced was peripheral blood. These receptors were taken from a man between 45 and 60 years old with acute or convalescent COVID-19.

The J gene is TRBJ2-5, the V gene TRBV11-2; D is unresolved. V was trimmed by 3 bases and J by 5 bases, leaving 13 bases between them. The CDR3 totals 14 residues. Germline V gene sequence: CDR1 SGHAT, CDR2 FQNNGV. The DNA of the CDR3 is TGTGCCAGCAGCTTCCTACTGTACGGGGAGACCCAGTACTTC. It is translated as CASSFLLYGETQYF.

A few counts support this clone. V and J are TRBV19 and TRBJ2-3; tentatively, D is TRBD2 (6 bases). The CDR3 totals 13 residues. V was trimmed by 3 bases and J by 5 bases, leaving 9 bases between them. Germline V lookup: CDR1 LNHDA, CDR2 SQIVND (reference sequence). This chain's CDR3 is CASSMTRKDTQYF. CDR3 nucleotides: TGTGCCAGTAGTATGACTAGAAAAGATACGCAGTATTTT.

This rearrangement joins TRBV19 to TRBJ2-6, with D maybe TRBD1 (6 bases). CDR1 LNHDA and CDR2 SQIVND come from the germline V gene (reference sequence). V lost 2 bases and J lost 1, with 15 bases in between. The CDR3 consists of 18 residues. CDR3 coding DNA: TGTGCCAGTAGTATAAGTTGGGACACAGTGTCTGGGGCCAACGTCCTGACTTTC. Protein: CASSISWDTVSGANVLTF. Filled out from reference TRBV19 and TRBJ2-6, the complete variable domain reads DGGITQSPKYLFRKEGQNVTLSCEQNLNHDAMYWYRQDPGQGLRLIYYSQIVNDFQKGDIAEGYSVSREKKESFPLTVTSAQKNPTAFYLCASSISWDTVSGANVLTFGAGSRLTVL.

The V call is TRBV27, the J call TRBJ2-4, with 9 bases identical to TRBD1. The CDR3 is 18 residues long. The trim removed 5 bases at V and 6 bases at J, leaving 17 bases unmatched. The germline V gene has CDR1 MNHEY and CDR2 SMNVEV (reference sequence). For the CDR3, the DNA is TGTGCCAGCAGTCCTGAAACCGGGACAGGGTTGTGGGGAAACATTCAGTACTTC. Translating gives CASSPETGTGLWGNIQYF.

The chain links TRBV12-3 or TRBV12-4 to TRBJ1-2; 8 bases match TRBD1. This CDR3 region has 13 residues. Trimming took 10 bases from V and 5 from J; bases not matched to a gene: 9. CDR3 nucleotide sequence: TGTGCCACCGATCAGGGGGCCGGGTATGGCTACACCTTC. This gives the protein CATDQGAGYGYTF.

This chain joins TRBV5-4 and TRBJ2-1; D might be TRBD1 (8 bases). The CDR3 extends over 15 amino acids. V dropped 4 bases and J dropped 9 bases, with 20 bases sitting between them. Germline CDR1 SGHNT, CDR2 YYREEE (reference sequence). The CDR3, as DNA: TGTGCCAGCAGCCCTGGACAGGGAGGGCAAATTGAGCAGTTCTTC. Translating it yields CASSPGQGGQIEQFF. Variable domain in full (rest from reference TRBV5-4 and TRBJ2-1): ETGVTQSPTHLIKTRGQQVTLRCSSQSGHNTVSWYQQALGQGPQFIFQYYREEENGRGNFPPRFSGLQFPNYSSELNVNALELDDSALYLCASSPGQGGQIEQFFGPGTRLTVL.

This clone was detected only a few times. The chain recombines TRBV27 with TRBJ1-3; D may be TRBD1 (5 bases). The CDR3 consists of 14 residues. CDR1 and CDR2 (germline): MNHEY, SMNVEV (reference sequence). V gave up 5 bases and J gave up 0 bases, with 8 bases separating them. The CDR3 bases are TGTGCCAGCAGTGGGGGGAGCTCTGGAAACACCATATATTTT. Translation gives CASSGGSSGNTIYF.

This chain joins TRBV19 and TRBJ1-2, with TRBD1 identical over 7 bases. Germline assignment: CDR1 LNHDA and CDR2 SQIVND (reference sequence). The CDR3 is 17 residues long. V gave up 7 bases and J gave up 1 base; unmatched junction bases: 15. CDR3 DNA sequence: TGTGCCAGTACCTCGACAGGGATTGGGGTGTTTAACTATGGCTACACCTTC. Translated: CASTSTGIGVFNYGYTF.

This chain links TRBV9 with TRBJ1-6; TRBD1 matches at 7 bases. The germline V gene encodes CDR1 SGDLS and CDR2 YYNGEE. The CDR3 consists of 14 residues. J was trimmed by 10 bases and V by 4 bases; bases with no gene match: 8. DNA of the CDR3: TGTGCCAGCAGCCGTGAGGGACAGAGCTCACCCCTCCACTTT. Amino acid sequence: CASSREGQSSPLHF.

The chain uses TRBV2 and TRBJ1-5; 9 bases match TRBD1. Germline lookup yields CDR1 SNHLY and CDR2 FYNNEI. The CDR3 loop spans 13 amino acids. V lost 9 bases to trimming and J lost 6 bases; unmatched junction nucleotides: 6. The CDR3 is CASGGQGGQPQHF. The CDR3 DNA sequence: TGTGCCAGTGGGGGACAGGGAGGTCAGCCCCAGCATTTT.

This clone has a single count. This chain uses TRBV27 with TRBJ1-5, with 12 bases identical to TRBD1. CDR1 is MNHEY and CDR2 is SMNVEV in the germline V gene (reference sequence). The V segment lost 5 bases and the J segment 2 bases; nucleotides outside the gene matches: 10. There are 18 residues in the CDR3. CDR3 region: CASSPLGQGAVGNQPQHF. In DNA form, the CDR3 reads TGTGCCAGCAGTCCCCTGGGACAGGGGGCGGTGGGCAATCAGCCCCAGCATTTT.

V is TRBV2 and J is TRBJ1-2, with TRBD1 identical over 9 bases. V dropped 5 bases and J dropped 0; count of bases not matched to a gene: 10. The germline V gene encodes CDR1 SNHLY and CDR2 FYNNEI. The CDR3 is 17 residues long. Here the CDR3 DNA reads TGTGCCAGCAGTCGGGACAGGGACTTTCTAGCTAACTATGGCTACACCTTC. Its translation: CASSRDRDFLANYGYTF.

CDR3 in amino acids: CASSPGLYNEQFF. The CDR3 bases are TGTGCCAGCAGCCCTGGACTTTACAATGAGCAGTTCTTC. This rearrangement joins TRBV11-2 to TRBJ2-1; the D gene is possibly TRBD2 (5 bases). Germline lookup yields CDR1 SGHAT and CDR2 FQNNGV. Trimming removed 5 bases from V and 4 bases from J, with 9 bases in between. CDR3 length equals 13 residues.

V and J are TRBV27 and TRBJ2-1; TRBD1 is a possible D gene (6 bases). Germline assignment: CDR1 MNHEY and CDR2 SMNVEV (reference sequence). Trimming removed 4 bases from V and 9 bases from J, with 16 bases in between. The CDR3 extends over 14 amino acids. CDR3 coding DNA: TGTGCCAGCAGTTATTCGAGGGGGTCCAGTGAGCAGTTCTTC. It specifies CASSYSRGSSEQFF.

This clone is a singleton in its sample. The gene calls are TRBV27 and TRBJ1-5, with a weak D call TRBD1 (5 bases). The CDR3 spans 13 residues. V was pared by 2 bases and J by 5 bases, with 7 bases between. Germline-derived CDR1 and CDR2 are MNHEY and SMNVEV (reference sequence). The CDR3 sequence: CASSLLQDQPQHF. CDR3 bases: TGTGCCAGCAGTTTACTACAGGATCAGCCCCAGCATTTT.

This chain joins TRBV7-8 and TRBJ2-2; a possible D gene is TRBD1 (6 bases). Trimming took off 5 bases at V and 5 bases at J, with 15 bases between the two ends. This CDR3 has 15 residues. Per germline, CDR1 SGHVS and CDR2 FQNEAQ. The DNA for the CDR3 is TGTGCCAGCAGCCCAGACAGGTTTCGAACCGGGGAGCTGTTTTTT. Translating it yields CASSPDRFRTGELFF.

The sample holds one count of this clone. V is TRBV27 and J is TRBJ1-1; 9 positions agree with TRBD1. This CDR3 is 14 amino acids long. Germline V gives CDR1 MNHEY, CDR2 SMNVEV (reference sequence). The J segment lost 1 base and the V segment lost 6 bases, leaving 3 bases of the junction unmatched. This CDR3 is CASSPTGGNTEAFF. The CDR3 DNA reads TGTGCCAGCAGCCCGACAGGGGGGAACACTGAAGCTTTCTTT.